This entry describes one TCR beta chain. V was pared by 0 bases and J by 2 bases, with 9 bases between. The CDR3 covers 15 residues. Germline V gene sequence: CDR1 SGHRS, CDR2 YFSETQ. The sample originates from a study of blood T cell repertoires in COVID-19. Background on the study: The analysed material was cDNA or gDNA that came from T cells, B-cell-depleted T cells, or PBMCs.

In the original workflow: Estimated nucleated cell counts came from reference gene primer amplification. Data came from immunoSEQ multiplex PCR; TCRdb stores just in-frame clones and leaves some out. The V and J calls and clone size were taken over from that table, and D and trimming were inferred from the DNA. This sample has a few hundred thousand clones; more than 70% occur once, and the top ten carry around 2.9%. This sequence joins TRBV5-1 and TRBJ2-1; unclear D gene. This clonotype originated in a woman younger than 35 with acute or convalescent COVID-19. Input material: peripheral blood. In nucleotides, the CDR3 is TGCGCCAGCAGCTTGGTGTCGCAGGCCTACAATGAGCAGTTCTTC. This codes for CASSLVSQAYNEQFF. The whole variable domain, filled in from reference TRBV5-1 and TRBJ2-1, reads KAGVTQTPRYLIKTRGQQVTLSCSPISGHRSVSWYQQTPGQGLQFLFEYFSETQRNKGNFPGRFSGRQFSNSRSEMNVSTLELGDSALYLCASSLVSQAYNEQFFGPGTRLTVL.